This entry lists 25 T cell receptor beta chains sequenced from one sample in a study of blood T cell repertoires in COVID-19. The data were produced by immunoSEQ multiplex PCR, yet TCRdb's version contains in-frame clones alone and is incomplete. The repertoire has around 190,000 clones, roughly 84% of them found once; the top ten carry roughly an eighth. The sample was peripheral blood. The receptors derive from a human donor in a cohort sampled during active COVID-19.

This clone has only a few counts. This chain joins TRBV18 and TRBJ1-3; the D is unclear. Trimming left V 1 base short and J 1 base short, with 8 bases between. Germline CDR1 reads KGHSH; CDR2 reads LQKENI. The CDR3 runs 15 residues. As DNA, the CDR3 is TGTGCCAGCTCACCACTGGTCCAGTCTGGAAACACCATATATTTT. Protein sequence: CASSPLVQSGNTIYF.

The chain carries TRBV4-1 and TRBJ2-3, with D possibly TRBD2 on 6 matching bases. V was clipped by 0 bases and J by 0 bases, with 10 bases between them. This CDR3 has 16 amino acids. Looked up from germline, CDR1 is MGHRA and CDR2 is YSYEKL. CDR3 loop: CASSQDLTRSTDTQYF. The CDR3 DNA follows: TGCGCCAGCAGCCAAGACTTGACTAGAAGCACAGATACGCAGTATTTT.

There are a few counts of this clone. The CDR3 loop is CASSQATGENYNSPLHF. The CDR3 DNA sequence: TGCGCCAGCAGCCAGGCTACGGGTGAAAATTATAATTCACCCCTCCACTTT. This rearrangement joins TRBV4-1 to TRBJ1-6, with D hard to call. The CDR3 covers 17 residues. Per germline, CDR1 MGHRA and CDR2 YSYEKL. The V end was cut by 3 bases, the J end by 4 bases, with 16 bases between.

The chain employs TRBV19 and TRBJ1-2; the D gene is possibly TRBD1 (6 bases). Trimming shortened V by 8 bases and J by 4 bases, and 23 bases separated the two germline ends. Germline V lookup: CDR1 LNHDA, CDR2 SQIVND (reference sequence). This CDR3 contains 16 residues. The DNA for the CDR3 is TGTGCCAGTTCGGTGGTTGGGGGGGACAATGGCTATGGCTACACCTTC. This gives the protein CASSVVGGDNGYGYTF. The whole variable domain, filled in from reference TRBV19 and TRBJ1-2, reads DGGITQSPKYLFRKEGQNVTLSCEQNLNHDAMYWYRQDPGQGLRLIYYSQIVNDFQKGDIAEGYSVSREKKESFPLTVTSAQKNPTAFYLCASSVVGGDNGYGYTFGSGTRLTVV.

The chain links TRBV7-8 to TRBJ2-2, with D unresolved. Germline CDR1 SGHVS, CDR2 FQNEAQ. Trimming cost V 5 bases and J 4 bases, with 11 bases left between them. The CDR3 length is 14 residues. Here the CDR3 DNA reads TGTGCCAGCAGCCGTCTCGCGATCACCGGGGAGCTGTTTTTT. Its protein is CASSRLAITGELFF.

The rearrangement links TRBV11-2 to TRBJ2-1, with TRBD2 matching 7 bases. The trim removed 5 bases at V and 6 bases at J, leaving 7 bases unmatched. CDR1 is SGHAT and CDR2 is FQNNGV in the germline V gene. The CDR3 totals 14 residues. The CDR3, as DNA: TGTGCCAGCAGCCAAGGACTAGTAAGCAATGAGCAGTTCTTC. Protein: CASSQGLVSNEQFF.

The chain combines TRBV5-4 with TRBJ1-2; TRBD1 matches at 8 bases. This CDR3 is 16 amino acids long. Unmatched junction bases numbered 10, after V lost 4 bases and J lost 2 bases. Germline-derived CDR1 and CDR2 are SGHNT and YYREEE (reference sequence). The CDR3 DNA reads TGTGCCAGCAGCCCCCCCAGGGGGCAGCGGAACTATGGCTACACCTTC. This codes for CASSPPRGQRNYGYTF.

CDR3 in DNA: TGTGCCAGCACTTCTAGGGGGGGCTACGAGCAGTACTTC. Translating it yields CASTSRGGYEQYF. The V call is TRBV7-2, the J call TRBJ2-7, with D possibly TRBD2 on 7 matching bases. The CDR3 is 13 residues long. CDR1 is SGHTA, CDR2 FQGNSA, per germline. Deletions cut 7 bases from V and 3 bases from J, with 13 bases between.

The chain has TRBV9 and TRBJ2-7; a possible D gene is TRBD2 (5 bases). Germline CDR1 and CDR2: SGDLS and YYNGEE. The CDR3 contains 15 residues. The V end lost 0 bases, the J end lost 3 bases, and 13 bases lay between the germline ends. CDR3 in DNA: TGTGCCAGCAGCGTAGAACCGGGAAGAATCTACGAGCAGTACTTC. This encodes CASSVEPGRIYEQYF.

This clone was observed once. The rearrangement links TRBV10-1 to TRBJ2-7, with D perhaps TRBD1 (6 bases). The CDR3 contains 14 residues. Germline CDR1 WNHNN, CDR2 SYGVQD (reference sequence). V was cut by 7 bases and J by 2 bases, with 15 bases left in between. In DNA, the CDR3 is TGCGCCAGCATAGGTAGGGGGTCCCCCTACGAGCAGTACTTC. Translation: CASIGRGSPYEQYF.

The rearrangement joins TRBV11-3 to TRBJ2-3; 9 nucleotides match TRBD2. The CDR3 runs to 15 residues. CDR1 SGHNT and CDR2 YENEEA come from the germline V gene. V lost 6 bases and J lost 6; bases outside the gene matches: 10. The CDR3: CASSSGTSRFDTQYF. DNA for the CDR3: TGTGCCAGCAGTTCCGGGACTAGCCGCTTCGATACGCAGTATTTT.

This clone appeared a few times. This chain connects TRBV6-1 to TRBJ2-7; 7 bases map to TRBD1. The length of the CDR3 is 14 residues. V shed 3 bases and J 5 bases; nucleotides not matched to a gene: 7. Per the germline V gene, CDR1 is MNHNS and CDR2 is SASEGT. This CDR3 reads CASSDNTGANEQYF. Here the CDR3 DNA reads TGTGCCAGCAGTGATAACACAGGGGCGAACGAGCAGTACTTC.

A single count supports this clone. This chain uses TRBV5-6 with TRBJ1-1; D unclear. Germline-derived CDR1 and CDR2 are SGHDT and YYEEEE. The germline V and J ends were trimmed by 4 bases and 2 bases, with 12 bases remaining between them. CDR3 length equals 14 residues. The CDR3 coding sequence is TGTGCCAGCAGCCGATGGAGTCTTAACACTGAAGCTTTCTTT. It translates to CASSRWSLNTEAFF.

In this sample, this clone turned up once. This chain joins TRBV25-1 and TRBJ2-2, with 11 bases aligning to TRBD1. Trimming cost V 6 bases and J 5 bases; bases outside gene matches: 11. CDR3 length: 17 amino acids. Germline-derived CDR1 and CDR2 are MGHDK and SYGVNS. Here the CDR3 reads CASSPTPGTGGTGELFF. CDR3 in DNA: TGTGCCAGCAGCCCCACTCCCGGGACAGGGGGTACCGGGGAGCTGTTTTTT.

V gene TRBV4-1 combines with J gene TRBJ2-7; 7 nucleotides agree with TRBD1. The J segment lost 0 bases and the V segment lost 3 bases, leaving 5 bases of the junction unmatched. Germline V gives CDR1 MGHRA, CDR2 YSYEKL. There are 15 residues in the CDR3. The CDR3 bases are TGCGCCAGCAGCCACTCAGGGGGTGGCTCCTACGAGCAGTACTTC. Its translation is CASSHSGGGSYEQYF.

CDR3 sequence reads: CASRVGGADYGYTF. CDR3 DNA: TGTGCCAGCAGGGTAGGGGGGGCAGACTATGGCTACACCTTC. The chain couples TRBV28 to TRBJ1-2, with D perhaps matching TRBD1 (6 bases). Germline CDR1 is MDHEN and CDR2 is SYDVKM. This CDR3 is 14 amino acids long. Trimming left V 6 bases short and J 3 bases short, with 14 bases between.

This chain links TRBV18 with TRBJ2-3; D perhaps matches TRBD2 (6 bases). Trimming removed 2 bases from V and 8 bases from J, with 11 bases in between. There are 13 residues in the CDR3. Germline loops: CDR1 KGHSH, CDR2 LQKENI. The CDR3 sequence is CASSPDLGGTQYF. The CDR3 DNA sequence: TGTGCCAGCTCACCAGACCTGGGGGGTACGCAGTATTTT.

The sample holds one count of this clone. The rearrangement uses TRBV7-9 and TRBJ2-1; the D gene is possibly TRBD2 (5 bases). Germline CDR1 and CDR2: SEHNR and FQNEAQ (reference sequence). Trimming left V 3 bases short and J 8 bases short, with 11 bases between. The CDR3 spans 13 residues. Here the CDR3 reads CASSFSSSDEQFF. In DNA, the CDR3 is TGTGCCAGCAGCTTTTCTAGCTCGGATGAGCAGTTCTTC.

V usage is TRBV7-2 and J usage is TRBJ2-7; perhaps TRBD1 as D (5 bases). Deletions cut 2 bases from V and 2 bases from J, with 10 bases between. The CDR3 runs 14 residues. Germline V gene lookup returns CDR1 SGHTA and CDR2 FQGNSA. CDR3 bases: TGTGCCAGCAGCTTAAAGGGCAGGGCCTACGAGCAGTACTTC. Translation: CASSLKGRAYEQYF.

This clone appeared once. The rearrangement uses TRBV4-2 and TRBJ2-7; the match to TRBD2 covers 11 bases. Germline values: CDR1 LGHNA, CDR2 YNFKEQ. Trimming cost V 0 bases and J 0 bases; bases outside gene matches: 4. The CDR3 has 17 residues. This CDR3 is CASSQDRGLAASYEQYF. In nucleotides, the CDR3 is TGTGCCAGCAGCCAAGATCGGGGACTAGCGGCCTCCTACGAGCAGTACTTC.

The V call is TRBV6-5, the J call TRBJ2-4, with D possibly TRBD1 on 5 matching bases. The V end was cut by 4 bases, the J end by 3 bases, with 13 bases between. This CDR3 has 15 amino acids. Germline CDR1 is MNHEY and CDR2 is SVGAGI. The CDR3 region is CASSSPQGGKNIQYF. For the CDR3, the DNA is TGTGCCAGCAGTTCCCCCCAGGGTGGCAAAAACATTCAGTACTTC.

The chain joins TRBV11-2 to TRBJ2-7, with D possibly being TRBD1 (6 bases). V gave up 4 bases and J gave up 7 bases, with 23 bases separating them. The CDR3 loop spans 16 amino acids. Germline V gives CDR1 SGHAT, CDR2 FQNNGV. Here the CDR3 reads CASSSYGTPGFWEQYF. The CDR3, as DNA: TGTGCCAGCAGCTCTTACGGGACACCGGGGTTCTGGGAGCAGTACTTC.

V and J are TRBV7-9 and TRBJ2-7, with D perhaps matching TRBD2 (6 bases). CDR1 is SEHNR and CDR2 is FQNEAQ in the germline V gene (reference sequence). The CDR3 has 14 amino acids. V was cut by 0 bases and J by 6 bases, with 12 bases left in between. CDR3 sequence: CASSLAGVEGEQYF. For the CDR3, the DNA is TGTGCCAGCAGCTTAGCGGGGGTGGAGGGCGAGCAGTACTTC.

This chain uses TRBV19 with TRBJ2-5; D is perhaps TRBD1 (6 bases). Trimming stripped 0 bases from V and 5 bases from J, with 16 bases between. The CDR3 is 16 amino acids. The V gene's germline CDR1 is LNHDA and CDR2 SQIVND (reference sequence). CDR3 residues: CASSIDPTGYIETQYF. DNA of the CDR3: TGTGCCAGTAGTATAGACCCAACAGGGTACATCGAGACCCAGTACTTC.

CDR3 in DNA: TGCGCCAGCAGCGTTGACAGGGTCGGCAATGAGCAGTTCTTC. Translating it yields CASSVDRVGNEQFF. V usage is TRBV5-1 and J usage is TRBJ2-1; TRBD1 matches 7 bases. This CDR3 has 14 amino acids. Germline V gene sequence: CDR1 SGHRS, CDR2 YFSETQ. V trimming: 4 bases; J trimming: 6 bases; junction bases outside the gene matches: 7.